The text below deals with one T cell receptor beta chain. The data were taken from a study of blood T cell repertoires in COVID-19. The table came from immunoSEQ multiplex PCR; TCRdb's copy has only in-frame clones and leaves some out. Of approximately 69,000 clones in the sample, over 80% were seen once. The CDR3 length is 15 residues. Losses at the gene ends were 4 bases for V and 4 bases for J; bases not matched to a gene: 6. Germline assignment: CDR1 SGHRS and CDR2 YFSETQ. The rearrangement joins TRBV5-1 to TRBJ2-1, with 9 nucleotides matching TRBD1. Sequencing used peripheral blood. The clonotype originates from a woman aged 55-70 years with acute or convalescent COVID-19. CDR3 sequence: CASSHGTGIYNEQFF. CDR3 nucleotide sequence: TGCGCCAGCAGCCACGGGACAGGGATTTACAATGAGCAGTTCTTC. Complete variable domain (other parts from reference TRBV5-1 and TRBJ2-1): KAGVTQTPRYLIKTRGQQVTLSCSPISGHRSVSWYQQTPGQGLQFLFEYFSETQRNKGNFPGRFSGRQFSNSRSEMNVSTLELGDSALYLCASSHGTGIYNEQFFGPGTRLTVL.